One sample yielded the 22 T cell receptor beta chains listed below, sequenced in a study of blood T cell repertoires in COVID-19. Repertoires were generated with immunoSEQ multiplex PCR, while TCRdb's copy carries only in-frame clones and drops some. The sample yields under 80,000 clones, roughly 80% seen once. The sample consisted of peripheral blood. The receptor set was obtained from a woman of 80 years or more with active or convalescent COVID-19.

The genes are TRBV5-1 and TRBJ1-2, with a possible D match to TRBD1 (6 bases). The CDR3 runs 17 residues. Germline CDR1 reads SGHRS; CDR2 reads YFSETQ. Trimming removed 5 bases from V and 8 bases from J, with 28 bases in between. CDR3 region: CASSSFALGARREGYTF. As DNA, the CDR3 is TGCGCCAGCAGTAGCTTCGCCCTGGGGGCCCGAAGGGAGGGCTACACCTTC.

This clone has just one count. The V gene is TRBV5-1, the J gene TRBJ2-5, with 9 bases that match TRBD1. Trimming at V came to 5 bases and at J to 4 bases, leaving 6 bases not matched to a gene. Germline V CDR1 and CDR2: SGHRS, YFSETQ. The CDR3 is 14 residues long. The CDR3 sequence: CASRRTGAGETQYF. DNA of the CDR3: TGCGCCAGCAGACGGACAGGGGCGGGAGAGACCCAGTACTTC.

J is TRBJ2-7 and V is TRBV7-4, with D unresolved. CDR3 length equals 12 residues. The V end was cut by 5 bases, the J end by 4 bases, with 9 bases between. Germline CDR1 is SGHVT and CDR2 is SQSDAQ. The CDR3 coding sequence is TGTGCCAGCAGCCCCCCCGTATACGAGCAGTACTTC. Translating gives CASSPPVYEQYF.

The chain has TRBV6-1 and TRBJ2-3, with 8 bases lining up with TRBD1. This CDR3 has 17 amino acids. J was trimmed by 0 bases and V by 1 base; bases with no gene match: 6. Germline V gives CDR1 MNHNS, CDR2 SASEGT. CDR3 sequence (DNA): TGTGCCAGCAGTGAAGGACAGGGGACCCAAAGCACAGATACGCAGTATTTT. As protein: CASSEGQGTQSTDTQYF.

This chain uses TRBV4-1 with TRBJ2-1; TRBD2 is a possible D gene (5 bases). The V and J ends lost 2 bases and 4 bases respectively, with 12 bases between them. Germline V gene data show CDR1 as MGHRA and CDR2 as YSYEKL. The CDR3 runs to 15 residues. Here the CDR3 reads CASSQLGGPYNEQFF. CDR3 nucleotides: TGCGCCAGCAGCCAATTAGGCGGGCCATACAATGAGCAGTTCTTC.

This clone showed up just once. The chain employs TRBV28 and TRBJ1-6, with a possible D match to TRBD1 (5 bases). V lost 7 bases and J lost 7, with 20 bases in between. CDR1 is MDHEN, CDR2 SYDVKM, per germline. The CDR3 length is 16 residues. The CDR3 DNA follows: TGTGCCAGCACCCGATCCGGGACTAGGGCAAATTCACCCCTCCACTTT. As protein: CASTRSGTRANSPLHF.

The chain joins TRBV5-6 to TRBJ1-5, with D possibly TRBD1 on 6 matching bases. Trimming took off 6 bases at V and 0 bases at J, with 10 bases between the two ends. This CDR3 is 14 amino acids long. Germline V gives CDR1 SGHDT, CDR2 YYEEEE. DNA of the CDR3: TGTGCCAGCACCAGGGGTTCTAGCAATCAGCCCCAGCATTTT. Translated, it gives CASTRGSSNQPQHF.

V usage is TRBV4-3 and J usage is TRBJ1-3; no definite D call. The length of the CDR3 is 14 residues. Trimming left V 0 bases short and J 9 bases short, with 12 bases between. Germline V gene lookup returns CDR1 LGHNA and CDR2 YSLEER. The CDR3 coding sequence is TGCGCCAGCAGCCAAGAAACTCGGGGTAGCACCATATATTTT. Protein product: CASSQETRGSTIYF.

This chain connects TRBV19 to TRBJ1-6, with D uncertain. CDR1 and CDR2 (germline): LNHDA, SQIVND (reference sequence). V was clipped by 2 bases and J by 6 bases, with 11 bases between them. This CDR3 has 15 amino acids. The CDR3: CASSITAGSNSPLHF. CDR3 nucleotide sequence: TGTGCCAGTAGTATAACCGCAGGTTCTAATTCACCCCTCCACTTT.

Turning to this clone: In the same sample, other DNA sequences code for this CDR3. The CDR3 DNA sequence: TGCGCCAGCAGCCAAGATCGGGGACAACAAGAGACCCAGTACTTC. Protein product: CASSQDRGQQETQYF. The chain joins TRBV4-3 to TRBJ2-5, with a possible D match to TRBD1 (6 bases). Between the trimmed V and J ends, which lost 0 bases and 2 bases, there was a span of 10 bases. The CDR3 runs to 15 residues. Germline loops: CDR1 LGHNA, CDR2 YSLEER.

This clone was seen a few times. The V gene is TRBV10-3, the J gene TRBJ2-5; 11 nucleotides line up with TRBD2. The ends lost 8 bases at V and 2 bases at J; junction bases unmatched: 4. Germline CDR1 and CDR2: ENHRY and SYGVKD. This CDR3 region has 14 residues. The CDR3 spells CAIGPSGGQETQYF. CDR3 nucleotides: TGTGCCATCGGCCCTAGCGGGGGGCAAGAGACCCAGTACTTC.

This clone appeared a few times. V usage is TRBV3-1 (or the pseudogene TRBV3-2) and J usage is TRBJ1-3; maybe TRBD1 (5 bases). Germline V CDR1 and CDR2: LGHDT, YNNKEL (reference sequence). This CDR3 region has 16 residues. The V end lost 2 bases, the J end lost 0 bases, and 11 bases lay between the germline ends. CDR3 sequence (DNA): TGTGCCAGCAGCCAATGGGAGGGACTCTCTGGAAACACCATATATTTT. This codes for CASSQWEGLSGNTIYF.

The chain combines TRBV21-1 with TRBJ2-1; no check of the table's D call, TRBD2, against the DNA was made. TRBV21-1 is a pseudogene segment. The CDR3 has 12 residues. The CDR3 sequence: CASSKAEAEQFF. The CDR3 nucleotides are TGTGCCAGCAGCAAAGCCGAGGCTGAGCAGTTCTTC.

The chain recombines TRBV5-1 with TRBJ2-3, with 9 nucleotides matching TRBD2. The ends lost 3 bases at V and 0 bases at J; junction bases unmatched: 5. The CDR3 has 16 residues. CDR1 SGHRS and CDR2 YFSETQ come from the germline V gene. The CDR3 here is CASSSMTSGSTDTQYF. CDR3 bases: TGCGCCAGCAGCTCTATGACTAGCGGCAGCACAGATACGCAGTATTTT.

CDR3 nucleotides: TGTGCCAGCAGGTATTCCGGGACATTTTACGAGCAGTACTTC. This codes for CASRYSGTFYEQYF. The gene calls are TRBV6-5 and TRBJ2-7; TRBD1 is a possible D gene (6 bases). The CDR3 runs to 14 residues. Looked up from germline, CDR1 is MNHEY and CDR2 is SVGAGI. V shed 6 bases and J shed 4 bases, with 16 bases lying between them.

The V gene is TRBV3-1 (or the pseudogene TRBV3-2), the J gene TRBJ2-3, with 9 bases identical to TRBD2. The CDR3 runs 16 residues. The J segment lost 5 bases and the V segment lost 4 bases, leaving 10 bases of the junction unmatched. Germline V gene sequence: CDR1 LGHDT, CDR2 YNNKEL (reference sequence). The CDR3 loop reads CASSLRLAEAGDTQYF. The CDR3, as DNA: TGTGCCAGCAGCCTTCGACTAGCGGAAGCGGGAGATACGCAGTATTTT.

This clone showed up just once. This rearrangement joins TRBV9 to TRBJ2-2; weak D call: TRBD1 (6 bases). This CDR3 contains 14 residues. Looked up from germline, CDR1 is SGDLS and CDR2 is YYNGEE. The ends were cut back, 5 bases at V and 7 bases at J, with 15 bases in the middle. CDR3 residues: CASRSTGTHGELFF. In DNA, the CDR3 is TGTGCCAGCAGGTCCACAGGGACCCACGGGGAGCTGTTTTTT.

The chain combines TRBV7-9 with TRBJ2-5; 7 bases map to TRBD1. This CDR3 has 15 amino acids. Germline CDR1 and CDR2: SEHNR and FQNEAQ (reference sequence). V shed 3 bases and J 4 bases; nucleotides not matched to a gene: 8. The CDR3 loop is CASSFATGWGETQYF. CDR3 nucleotide sequence: TGTGCCAGCAGCTTTGCGACAGGGTGGGGAGAGACCCAGTACTTC.

The chain links TRBV11-3 to TRBJ2-7; D ambiguous. The CDR3 covers 12 residues. Germline values: CDR1 SGHNT, CDR2 YENEEA. V lost 9 bases to trimming and J lost 3 bases, with 12 bases between them. The CDR3 is CASSGTGYEQYF. The DNA for the CDR3 is TGTGCCAGTTCGGGTACCGGCTACGAGCAGTACTTC.

The rearrangement links TRBV5-6 to TRBJ2-3, with 7 nucleotides matching TRBD1. Germline V gene data show CDR1 as SGHDT and CDR2 as YYEEEE. The junction had 11 bases not matched to a gene; V was cut back by 4 bases and J by 0 bases. The CDR3 is made up of 17 amino acids. The CDR3 region is CASSRRLGQSSTDTQYF. CDR3 sequence (DNA): TGTGCCAGCAGCCGACGATTGGGACAGTCTAGCACAGATACGCAGTATTTT.

The chain carries TRBV4-2 and TRBJ2-3; 7 bases map to TRBD2. CDR3 length equals 16 residues. CDR1 and CDR2 (germline): LGHNA, YNFKEQ. V was pared by 4 bases and J by 2 bases, with 9 bases of the junction left unmatched. This chain's CDR3 is CASSLTSGTNTDTQYF. In DNA form, the CDR3 reads TGTGCCAGCAGCCTGACTTCCGGGACTAACACAGATACGCAGTATTTT.

The rearrangement links TRBV7-2 to TRBJ2-1; tentative D call: TRBD2 (7 bases). From germline, CDR1 is SGHTA and CDR2 FQGNSA. This CDR3 is 15 amino acids long. V was pared by 5 bases and J by 6 bases, with 17 bases between. The CDR3 reads CASSPIGGPRNEQFF. CDR3 nucleotides: TGTGCCAGCAGCCCCATCGGGGGGCCCCGCAATGAGCAGTTCTTC.